Following are 3 T cell receptor beta chains from one sample sequenced in a study of cytomegalovirus exposure and HLA in healthy donors. 60 Vbeta and 13 Jbeta primers were used in PCR. Assay used: immunoSEQ multiplex PCR; TCRdb lists only in-frame clones, some missing. The profile covers 150,000 to 180,000 clones, with 70% to 80% appearing a single time and over 6% taken by the ten largest. Sample: PBMCs. The receptors were gathered from a man aged 25 to 40 in good health and CMV-seropositive.

The chain joins TRBV2 to TRBJ1-2; 10 positions agree with TRBD1. CDR3 length: 15 amino acids. From germline, CDR1 is SNHLY and CDR2 FYNNEI. After removal of 2 bases from V and 8 bases from J, the junction contained 8 bases not matched to a gene. The CDR3 DNA is TGTGCCAGCAGTGAAAGCTGGACAGGGGGAGAGGGCTACACCTTC. This gives the protein CASSESWTGGEGYTF.

The chain joins TRBV10-3 to TRBJ2-2, with 7 bases matching TRBD1. Germline V CDR1 and CDR2: ENHRY, SYGVKD. Trimming at V came to 9 bases and at J to 3 bases, leaving 7 bases not matched to a gene. This CDR3 contains 14 residues. The CDR3 coding sequence is TGTGCCATTGGGGGAACAGGGGACACCGGGGAGCTGTTTTTT. Protein: CAIGGTGDTGELFF.

The chain couples TRBV4-3 to TRBJ1-5, with 9 bases aligning to TRBD1. The CDR3 runs 15 residues. V dropped 1 base and J dropped 7; count of bases not matched to a gene: 5. Germline CDR1 is LGHNA and CDR2 is YSLEER. As DNA, the CDR3 is TGCGCCAGCAGCCAAGGGACAGGGGCCGTGCAGCCCCAGCATTTT. It codes for CASSQGTGAVQPQHF.